The clone carrying this TCR beta chain was counted only a few times. Its cognate antigen is unknown. Trimming removed 0 bases from V and 7 bases from J; junction bases left unmatched: 4. The CDR3 contains 14 residues. CDR1 and CDR2 (germline): SGHRS, YFSETQ. This sample was included in a study of PD-L1 blockade in urothelial cancer. Regarding the study as a whole: Durable-benefit patients had greater expansion of tumor-associated blood clones at 3 weeks.

Described time point: pretreatment peripheral blood. Each PCR received spiked synthetic TCR analog templates. Clones were read by immunoSEQ multiplex PCR, and TCRdb kept only the in-frame ones, dropping some. This sample has 72,000 or so clones, with about 86% found just once. The source is a man in his sixties with urothelial cancer. The chain couples TRBV5-1 to TRBJ2-1; 7 bases match TRBD2. This sample comprised PBMCs, obtained around atezolizumab (anti-PD-L1) treatment. Written as DNA, the CDR3 is TGCGCCAGCAGCTTGGGGAGCGGGGATAATGAGCAGTTCTTC. Translated: CASSLGSGDNEQFF.